This T cell receptor beta chain is from a study of blood T cell repertoires in COVID-19. Study context: Spain, Italy and the United States supplied samples that represented acute and convalescent COVID-19. PBMCs, B-cell-depleted T cells, or T cells provided the cDNA or gDNA that made up the material.

Germline V gene sequence: CDR1 GTSNPN, CDR2 SVGIG (reference sequence). Deletions cut 0 bases from V and 1 base from J, with 15 bases between. The CDR3 is 16 residues long. In the original workflow: How many nucleated cells were present was estimated from reference gene primer amplification. The assay was immunoSEQ multiplex PCR, and TCRdb's table has in-frame clones only and misses some. The V and J calls and clone size were taken over from that table, and D and trimming were inferred from the DNA. The data contain hundreds of thousands of clones, 70% to 90% of them singletons. The chain is built from TRBV30 and TRBJ1-1, with no clear D. The sequencing sample was made of peripheral blood. This clonotype was sampled from a man aged 45-65 years with active or convalescent COVID-19. The CDR3 protein is CAWSVVEEYRNTEAFF. As DNA, the CDR3 is TGTGCCTGGAGTGTAGTCGAGGAGTATAGGAACACTGAAGCTTTCTTT.